The subject of this entry is one TCR beta chain. Its matching antigen is unknown. This record comes from a study of CD8 T cells in Susac syndrome. Study-level points and caveats: The relatively small number of individuals in the TCR sequencing and HLA analysis was acknowledged by the study.

The germline CDR1 and CDR2 sequences are SGDLS and YYNGEE. V dropped 1 base and J dropped 8 bases, with 22 bases sitting between them. This CDR3 comprises 17 residues. TCR beta sequences were obtained from blood CD8+ and CD4+ T cells. Reverse transcription of roughly 0.5 to 1 ug RNA was carried out with random hexamers. By means of immunoSEQ multiplex PCR, TCR beta CDR3 spanning 54 Vbeta and 13 Jbeta underwent amplification. Using its own MiXCR run on the immunoSEQ multiplex PCR reads, TCRdb lists one record per CDR3 protein. The table lists roughly 200,000 distinct CDR3 sequences, 90% to 97% of them singletons.

Material for sequencing was CD4+ T cells from PBMCs. V is TRBV9 and J is TRBJ2-1; D is unresolved. The sequence derives from a human donor with multiple sclerosis. CDR3: CASSVTTVQRKLHEQFF. The CDR3, as DNA: TGTGCCAGCAGCGTAACAACGGTACAGCGAAAACTACATGAGCAGTTCTTC.